This T cell receptor (beta chain) is drawn from a study of vaccination effects on CD4 cells after COVID-19. Study summary: Cultures of about 2 million PBMC per well contained 8 to 10 IU/ml IL-2 plus 10 ug/ml peptides.

As concerns this clone: The target antigen is unknown.

Study-wide results and limits: The study, lacking early post-infection timepoints, had few convalescent patients.

Upon completion of around 9 days in culture, CD4+ T cells were isolated. The protocol was immunoSEQ multiplex PCR, while the TCRdb copy is restricted to in-frame clones and leaves out a portion. The table shows tens of thousands of clones, with 65% occurring only once. This clonotype was sampled from a human donor who received a COVID-19 vaccine. The sample was CD4+ T cells from PBMCs cultured without peptide, taken before COVID-19 vaccination.

CDR3 nucleotides: TGCGCCAGCAGCTTGGAGGGCGGGACAGGGGCCTATGGCTACACCTTC. Protein sequence: CASSLEGGTGAYGYTF. The genes are TRBV5-1 and TRBJ1-2; 10 nucleotides line up with TRBD1. This CDR3 contains 16 residues. With 0 bases clipped from V and 4 bases from J, the junction kept 6 bases outside the gene matches. Germline CDR1 and CDR2: SGHRS and YFSETQ.